The present T cell receptor beta chain was sequenced within a study of PD-L1 blockade in urothelial cancer. About the study: About 85% of the roughly 29 patients were men whose urothelial cancer was bladder-origin. Blood underwent analysis 3 weeks (second dose) and 6 weeks after treatment began. Per blood sample, T cells had a median of about 130,000.

Using immunoSEQ multiplex PCR, the repertoire was profiled, and TCRdb retains in-frame clones only, with some absent. The profile shows some 120,000 clones, about 83% of them singletons. Time point specified: peripheral blood 6 weeks after treatment start. Trimming removed 3 bases from V and 3 bases from J; junction bases left unmatched: 9. This CDR3 is built from 15 residues. Germline loops: CDR1 GTSNPN, CDR2 SVGIG (reference sequence). Study-level results: Below-median TCR clonality that was measured in pretreatment blood predicted better survival.

On this clone itself: The target antigen is unknown.

The clonotype originates from a man aged 45-60 years with urothelial cancer. This chain joins TRBV30 and TRBJ2-3, with TRBD2 matching 7 bases. Sequenced material: PBMCs, taken around atezolizumab (anti-PD-L1) treatment. The CDR3 sequence is CAWSGGLVKTDTQYF. The CDR3 nucleotides are TGTGCCTGGAGCGGCGGACTAGTCAAGACAGATACGCAGTATTTT. Full variable domain (outside the CDR3, taken from reference TRBV30 and TRBJ2-3): SQTIHQWPATLVQPVGSPLSLECTVEGTSNPNLYWYRQAAGRGLQLLFYSVGIGQISSEVPQNLSASRPQDRQFILSSKKLLLSDSGFYLCAWSGGLVKTDTQYFGPGTRLTVL.